The T cell receptor beta chain described here comes from a study of Graves' ophthalmopathy and Graves' hyperthyroidism. Overall study results and limits: The model flagged ophthalmopathy progression at more than 70% sensitivity and less than 75% specificity.

Germline-derived CDR1 and CDR2 are DFQATT and SNEGSKA (reference sequence). There are 12 residues in the CDR3. The V and J ends lost 8 bases and 2 bases respectively, with 12 bases between them. On this clonotype itself: Its antigen is still unknown.

The authors amplified TCR beta CDR3 regions, and they did so from RNA transcripts for repertoire sequencing. First-round RT-PCR used HTBI primers; second-round multiplex PCR followed. TCRdb re-called the multiplex PCR reads through MiXCR, storing one row per CDR3 protein. The profile shows 200,000 to 250,000 distinct CDR3 sequences, around 28% of them singletons. The chain uses TRBV20-1 and TRBJ2-5; D ambiguous. The sequenced material came from peripheral blood. This receptor was obtained from a man aged 45-65 years with Graves' ophthalmopathy. CDR3 in amino acids: CSTTPSQETQYF. The CDR3 DNA reads TGCAGTACCACTCCCTCGCAAGAGACCCAGTACTTC.